The rows below give T cell receptor beta chains drawn from one sample of a study of vaccination and CD4 T cells after COVID-19. No antigen has been assigned to these receptors. TCRdb used MiXCR to reprocess the PCR reads, holding one entry per CDR3 protein. This table has some 7,000 distinct CDR3 sequences, about 25% appearing once. The source was CD4+ T cells from blood, cultured in vitro, collected after SARS-CoV-2 vaccination. Every receptor here comes from a human donor who had recovered from COVID-19. The CDR3 runs from the conserved cysteine through the conserved F or W. The D gene is left open where the match is weak. A clone size is listed for some rows: how often the clone was seen (once, few, many), or a class if it is expanded.

CDR3 protein: CASSESGTGTQETQYF
CDR3 DNA: TGCGCCAGCAGTGAGTCCGGGACAGGGACACAAGAGACCCAGTACTTC
D gene: TRBD1
J gene: TRBJ2-5
clone size: few
V gene: TRBV10-1

CDR3 protein: CASSYSGGAVETQYF
CDR3 DNA: TGTGCCAGCAGCTACTCGGGGGGGGCGGTGGAGACCCAGTACTTC
D gene: TRBD2
J gene: TRBJ2-5
clone size: medium-sized
V gene: TRBV6-2/TRBV6-3

CDR3 protein: CATSDPGPKETQYF
CDR3 DNA: TGTGCCACCAGTGACCCGGGACCGAAAGAGACCCAGTACTTC
D gene: .
J gene: TRBJ2-5
clone size: .
V gene: TRBV24-1

CDR3 protein: CASSTGGGETQYF
CDR3 DNA: TGTGCCAGTAGTACCGGGGGGGGGGAGACCCAGTACTTC
D gene: TRBD2
J gene: TRBJ2-5
clone size: .
V gene: TRBV19

CDR3 protein: CASSSGRSYEQYF
CDR3 DNA: TGTGCCAGCAGCTCCGGACGCTCCTACGAGCAGTACTTC
D gene: .
J gene: TRBJ2-7
clone size: .
V gene: TRBV6-1

CDR3 protein: CASGIVGEQYF
CDR3 DNA: TGTGCCAGCGGAATCGTGGGGGAGCAGTACTTC
D gene: .
J gene: TRBJ2-7
clone size: few
V gene: TRBV6-1

CDR3 protein: CASSGASGRSDQETQYF
CDR3 DNA: TGTGCCAGCAGCGGGGCTAGCGGGAGATCCGACCAAGAGACCCAGTACTTC
D gene: TRBD2
J gene: TRBJ2-5
clone size: few
V gene: TRBV6-1

CDR3 protein: CAAGTGGPEQYF
CDR3 DNA: TGTGCCGCGGGGACAGGGGGCCCCGAGCAGTACTTC
D gene: TRBD1
J gene: TRBJ2-7
clone size: .
V gene: TRBV6-2/TRBV6-3

CDR3 protein: CASSYYTKAPRQYF
CDR3 DNA: TGTGCCAGCAGTTACTACACTAAGGCCCCACGGCAGTATTTT
D gene: .
J gene: TRBJ2-3
clone size: .
V gene: TRBV6-5

CDR3 protein: CASSERGGQSHQPQHF
CDR3 DNA: TGTGCCAGCAGTGAACGAGGAGGACAGTCCCATCAGCCCCAGCATTTT
D gene: .
J gene: TRBJ1-5
clone size: few
V gene: TRBV6-1

CDR3 protein: CSVDGTGSYEQYF
CDR3 DNA: TGCAGTGTGGATGGGACAGGGAGCTACGAGCAGTACTTC
D gene: TRBD1
J gene: TRBJ2-7
clone size: .
V gene: TRBV20-1

CDR3 protein: CASSVVITDTQYF
CDR3 DNA: TGTGCCAGCAGTGTCGTTATCACAGATACGCAGTATTTT
D gene: .
J gene: TRBJ2-3
clone size: .
V gene: TRBV6-1

CDR3 protein: CATSDSRENEQFF
CDR3 DNA: TGTGCCACCAGTGACTCCAGAGAAAATGAGCAGTTCTTC
D gene: .
J gene: TRBJ2-1
clone size: .
V gene: TRBV24-1

CDR3 protein: CATSGGGGYTF
CDR3 DNA: TGTGCCACCAGTGGAGGGGGAGGCTACACCTTC
D gene: .
J gene: TRBJ1-2
clone size: .
V gene: TRBV24-1

CDR3 protein: CSARDPTGGDMNTEAFF
CDR3 DNA: TGCAGTGCTAGAGATCCTACAGGGGGGGACATGAACACTGAAGCTTTCTTT
D gene: TRBD1
J gene: TRBJ1-1
clone size: few
V gene: TRBV20-1

CDR3 protein: CASSLSRDTQYF
CDR3 DNA: TGTGCCAGCAGTTTATCAAGGGATACGCAGTATTTT
D gene: .
J gene: TRBJ2-3
clone size: few
V gene: TRBV27

CDR3 protein: CASSPDSRATDTQYF
CDR3 DNA: TGTGCCAGCAGCCCAGATAGCCGGGCCACAGATACGCAGTATTTT
D gene: .
J gene: TRBJ2-3
clone size: .
V gene: TRBV7-2

CDR3 protein: CSANRSGREQYF
CDR3 DNA: TGCAGCGCCAACCGGAGCGGACGCGAGCAGTACTTC
D gene: .
J gene: TRBJ2-7
clone size: .
V gene: TRBV29-1

CDR3 protein: CASSLLKQSNEQYF
CDR3 DNA: TGTGCCAGCAGTTTATTAAAGCAGAGCAACGAGCAGTACTTC
D gene: .
J gene: TRBJ2-7
clone size: few
V gene: TRBV28

CDR3 protein: CASSLRQVSYEQYF
CDR3 DNA: TGTGCCAGCAGTTTAAGACAGGTCTCCTACGAGCAGTACTTC
D gene: .
J gene: TRBJ2-7
clone size: .
V gene: TRBV27

CDR3 protein: CASSKVGTWDTQYF
CDR3 DNA: TGTGCCAGCAGTAAGGTTGGGACTTGGGATACGCAGTATTTT
D gene: .
J gene: TRBJ2-3
clone size: medium-sized
V gene: TRBV6-1

CDR3 protein: CASSFRGFTYNEQFF
CDR3 DNA: TGTGCCAGCAGTTTTCGGGGGTTCACATACAATGAGCAGTTCTTC
D gene: .
J gene: TRBJ2-1
clone size: .
V gene: TRBV28